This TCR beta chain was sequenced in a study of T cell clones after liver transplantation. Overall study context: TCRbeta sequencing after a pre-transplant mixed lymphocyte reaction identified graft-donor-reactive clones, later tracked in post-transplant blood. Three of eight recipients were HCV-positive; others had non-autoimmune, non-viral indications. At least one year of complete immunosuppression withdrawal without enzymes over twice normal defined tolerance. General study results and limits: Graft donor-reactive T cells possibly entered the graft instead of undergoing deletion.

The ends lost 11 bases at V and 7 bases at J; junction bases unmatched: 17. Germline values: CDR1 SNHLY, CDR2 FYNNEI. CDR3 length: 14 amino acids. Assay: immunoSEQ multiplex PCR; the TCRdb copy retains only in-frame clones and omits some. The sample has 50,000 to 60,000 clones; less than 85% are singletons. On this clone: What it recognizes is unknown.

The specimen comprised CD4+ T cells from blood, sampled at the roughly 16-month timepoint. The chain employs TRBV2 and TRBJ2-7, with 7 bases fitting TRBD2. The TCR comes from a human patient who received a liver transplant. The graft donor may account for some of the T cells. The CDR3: CACRRTSGPEEQYV. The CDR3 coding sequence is TGTGCCTGTAGGAGGACTAGTGGGCCGGAGGAGCAGTACGTC.